This T cell receptor beta chain was sequenced in a study of cytomegalovirus exposure and HLA in healthy donors. Background on the study: The study placed roughly four fifths of its roughly 410 genotyped donors in the Caucasian-associated ancestry cluster.

Germline V gene lookup returns CDR1 MNHEY and CDR2 SVGAGI. Trimming removed 0 bases from V and 6 bases from J, with 11 bases in between. This CDR3 has 14 residues. Concerning this clone itself: The antigen is unknown.

This PCR relied on a set of 60 Vbeta primers and 13 Jbeta primers. The table came from immunoSEQ multiplex PCR; TCRdb's copy has only in-frame clones and leaves some out. The table counts 40,000 to 60,000 clones; approximately 2.4% lies in the top ten. Points from the study as a whole: Accounts indicate the classifier identified cytomegalovirus status with strong specificity and sensitivity.

Everyone who donated was a healthy bone marrow donor. The receptor was derived from a female donor in good health and CMV-seronegative. This chain connects TRBV6-5 to TRBJ2-5; D is perhaps TRBD2 (5 bases). The sequenced sample consisted of PBMCs. For the CDR3, the DNA is TGTGCCAGCAGTTACTCCGTGGGAGAGCAGACCCAGTACTTC. Protein sequence: CASSYSVGEQTQYF.